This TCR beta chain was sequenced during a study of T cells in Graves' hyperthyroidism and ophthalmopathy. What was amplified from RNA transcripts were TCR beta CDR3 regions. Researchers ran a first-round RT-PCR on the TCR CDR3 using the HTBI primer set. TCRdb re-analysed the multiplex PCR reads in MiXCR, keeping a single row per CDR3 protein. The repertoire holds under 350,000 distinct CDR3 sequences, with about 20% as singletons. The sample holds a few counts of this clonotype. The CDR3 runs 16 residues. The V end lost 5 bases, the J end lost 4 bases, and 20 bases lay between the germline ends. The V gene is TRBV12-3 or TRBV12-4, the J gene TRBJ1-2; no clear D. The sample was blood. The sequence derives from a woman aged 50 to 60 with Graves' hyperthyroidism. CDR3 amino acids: CASSAVKGPSGYGYTF. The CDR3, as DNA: TGTGCCAGCAGTGCAGTAAAGGGCCCATCTGGCTATGGCTACACCTTC.